This TCR beta chain was profiled in a study of OX40 agonist ivuxolimab in advanced cancers. Turning to the study itself: With ivuxolimab, an agonistic anti-OX40 (CD134) antibody, patients were treated. Participants averaged 60 years of age (range about 23 to 90) and were less than 85% male. Patients with hepatocellular carcinoma, melanoma, renal cell or head and neck cancer made up the dose-escalation patients. Findings and caveats of the study: Expansion of clones was among the lowest in partial responders at 0.1-3.0 mg/kg.

Generated by immunoSEQ multiplex PCR, the TCRdb table keeps only in-frame clones and is missing some. Among some 57,000 clones listed, just under 85% were seen once. CDR1 is SQVTM and CDR2 is ANQGSEA in the germline V gene. This CDR3 is 10 amino acids long. Trimming shortened V by 5 bases and J by 3 bases, and 3 bases separated the two germline ends. As regards this clone: Its antigen is unknown.

The chain has TRBV29-1 and TRBJ2-3, with D hard to call. The sample was CD4+ or CD8+ T cells sorted from blood, taken in a trial of the OX40 agonist ivuxolimab. This TCR came from an adult with an advanced solid tumor such as melanoma, head and neck, liver or kidney cancer. In nucleotides, the CDR3 is TGCAGCGTTTTGACAGATACGCAGTATTTT. It yields the protein CSVLTDTQYF.